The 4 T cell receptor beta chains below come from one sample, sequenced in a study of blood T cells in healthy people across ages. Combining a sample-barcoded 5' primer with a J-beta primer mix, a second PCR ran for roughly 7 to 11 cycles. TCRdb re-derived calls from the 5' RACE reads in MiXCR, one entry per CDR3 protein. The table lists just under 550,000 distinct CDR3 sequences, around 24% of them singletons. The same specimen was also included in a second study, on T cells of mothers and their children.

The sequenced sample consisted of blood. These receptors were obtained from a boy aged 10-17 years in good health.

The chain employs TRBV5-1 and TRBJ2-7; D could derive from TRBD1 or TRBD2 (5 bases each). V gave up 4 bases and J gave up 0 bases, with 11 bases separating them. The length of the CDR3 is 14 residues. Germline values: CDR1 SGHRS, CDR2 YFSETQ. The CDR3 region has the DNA TGCGCCAGCAGCCGTGAGGGGCACTCCTACGAGCAGTACTTC. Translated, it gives CASSREGHSYEQYF.

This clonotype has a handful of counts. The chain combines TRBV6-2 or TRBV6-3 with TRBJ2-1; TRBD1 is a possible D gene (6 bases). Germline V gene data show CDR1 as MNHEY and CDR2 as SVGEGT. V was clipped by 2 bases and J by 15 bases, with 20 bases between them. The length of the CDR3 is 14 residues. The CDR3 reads CASSYPQTGPQWFF. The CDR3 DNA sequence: TGTGCCAGCAGTTACCCCCAGACAGGCCCCCAATGGTTCTTC.

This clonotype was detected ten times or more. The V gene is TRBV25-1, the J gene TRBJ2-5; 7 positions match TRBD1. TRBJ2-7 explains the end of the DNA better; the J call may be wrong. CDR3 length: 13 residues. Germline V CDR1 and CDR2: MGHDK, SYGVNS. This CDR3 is CASSAGQSYEQYF. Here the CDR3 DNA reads TGTGCCAGCAGTGCGGGACAGAGCTACGAGCAGTACTTC.

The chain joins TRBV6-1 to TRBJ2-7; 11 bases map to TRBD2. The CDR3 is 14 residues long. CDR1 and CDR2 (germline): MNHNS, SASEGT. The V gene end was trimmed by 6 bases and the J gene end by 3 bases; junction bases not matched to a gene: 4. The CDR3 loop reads CASRPTSGGYEQYV. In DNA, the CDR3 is TGTGCCAGCAGGCCAACTAGCGGGGGCTACGAGCAGTACGTC.